The sequence of this T cell receptor (beta chain) was determined in a study of T cells after yellow fever vaccination. Study conclusions and caveats: Detected again after the booster were most primary-vaccination clones, at 95% to 98% CD4 and 88% CD8.

As for this clonotype: Antigen specificity is unknown.

The CDR3 has 14 amino acids. Germline V gives CDR1 MNHNS, CDR2 SASEGT. V gave up 7 bases and J gave up 4 bases, with 16 bases separating them. The TCR cDNA carried a universal primer site and UMIs from 5'RACE template switching. TCRdb fed the 5' RACE reads into MiXCR, producing one record per CDR3 protein. This sample has 360,000 or so distinct CDR3 sequences, with 11% found just once. The sequencing used PBMCs, collected on the day of the first yellow fever vaccination. This sequence joins TRBV6-1 and TRBJ1-2, with D tentatively TRBD1 (5 bases). This receptor was identified in a man younger than 30 who received the YFV17D yellow fever vaccine. The DNA for the CDR3 is TGTGCCAGCACCTTAGGGGCAGGACTCTATGGCTACACCTTC. Translating it yields CASTLGAGLYGYTF.